Sequencing of this TCR beta chain was carried out in a study of CDR3 diversity in severe acne. TCRdb reprocessed the PCR reads with MiXCR, giving one entry per CDR3 protein. The sample lists tens of thousands of distinct CDR3 sequences, roughly 51% occurring once. The sample consisted of blood. This TCR came from a male donor in good health, without acne.

CDR3 DNA: TGCGCCAGCAGCTCGATCGGGTCTGGGGACACTGAAGCTTTCTTT. Its translation is CASSSIGSGDTEAFF. The rearrangement links TRBV5-1 to TRBJ1-1; D is unclear. The CDR3 spans 15 residues. Germline CDR1 and CDR2: SGHRS and YFSETQ. V dropped 3 bases and J dropped 3 bases, with 15 bases sitting between them.